The 10 T cell receptor beta chains in this list originate from one sample, sequenced in a study of cytomegalovirus exposure and HLA in healthy donors. Vbeta (60) and Jbeta (13) primers were used in the PCR. Profiled with immunoSEQ multiplex PCR; TCRdb holds only in-frame clones, not every one. The data show 150,000 to 200,000 clones, 77% seen once. The sample taken for sequencing was PBMCs. These receptors all stem from a man younger than 30 in good health and CMV-seronegative.

The chain uses TRBV29-1 and TRBJ2-1; the D gene is possibly TRBD2 (6 bases). The germline CDR1 and CDR2 sequences are SQVTM and ANQGSEA. V was shortened by 5 bases and J by 8 bases, with 19 bases between the two germline ends. The CDR3 totals 14 residues. The CDR3 is CSVRSGGRRDEQFF. The DNA for the CDR3 is TGCAGCGTTCGATCCGGGGGACGTAGGGATGAGCAGTTCTTC.

This chain connects TRBV15 to TRBJ1-5; 11 nucleotides match TRBD1. V was clipped by 4 bases and J by 7 bases; unmatched bases: 9. Germline assignment: CDR1 LNHNV and CDR2 YYDKDF (reference sequence). The length of the CDR3 is 16 residues. CDR3 coding DNA: TGTGCCACCAGCAATGAATGGACAGGGGGCGGGCAGCCCCAGCATTTT. Amino acid sequence: CATSNEWTGGGQPQHF.

The chain couples TRBV18 to TRBJ2-5, with a weak D call TRBD1 (6 bases). Germline V lookup: CDR1 KGHSH, CDR2 LQKENI. V shed 5 bases and J shed 1 base, with 11 bases lying between them. The CDR3 is 14 residues long. CDR3 nucleotide sequence: TGTGCCAGCTCAGACAGGATGACCCAAGAGACCCAGTACTTC. Translating it yields CASSDRMTQETQYF.

A few counts support this clone. The chain has TRBV30 and TRBJ2-2; D ambiguous. Germline V CDR1 and CDR2: GTSNPN, SVGIG (reference sequence). Trimming removed 0 bases at V and 5 bases at J, with 7 bases between. This CDR3 region has 13 residues. The CDR3 loop is CAWSVFGTGELFF. CDR3 DNA sequence: TGTGCCTGGAGTGTATTCGGGACCGGGGAGCTGTTTTTT. The full variable domain, in which reference TRBV30 and TRBJ2-2 provide the parts outside the CDR3, is SQTIHQWPATLVQPVGSPLSLECTVEGTSNPNLYWYRQAAGRGLQLLFYSVGIGQISSEVPQNLSASRPQDRQFILSSKKLLLSDSGFYLCAWSVFGTGELFFGEGSRLTVL.

The chain joins TRBV18 to TRBJ2-4; tentative D call: TRBD1 (6 bases). The V gene lost 0 bases and the J gene lost 4 bases, with 7 bases spanning the gap. This CDR3 has 14 residues. In germline, CDR1 is KGHSH, CDR2 LQKENI. In DNA form, the CDR3 reads TGTGCCAGCTCACCACCGACAGGAAAAAACATTCAGTACTTC. This gives the protein CASSPPTGKNIQYF. The full variable domain, rest sourced from reference TRBV18 and TRBJ2-4, is NAGVMQNPRHLVRRRGQEARLRCSPMKGHSHVYWYRQLPEEGLKFMVYLQKENIIDESGMPKERFSAEFPKEGPSILRIQQVVRGDSAAYFCASSPPTGKNIQYFGAGTRLSVL.

The chain uses TRBV6-8 and TRBJ1-5; 7 bases agree with TRBD1. The CDR3 has 18 amino acids. V lost 6 bases and J lost 2; bases outside the gene matches: 16. The germline V gene has CDR1 MNHGY and CDR2 SAAAGT. CDR3 DNA: TGTGCCAGCAGCCCCACGAGGACAGGTCTGGGTCGCAATCAGCCCCAGCATTTT. Translated, it gives CASSPTRTGLGRNQPQHF.

The rearrangement joins TRBV7-9 to TRBJ2-3, with 9 positions matching TRBD2. V was clipped by 5 bases and J by 7 bases; unmatched bases: 13. Germline V gene lookup returns CDR1 SEHNR and CDR2 FQNEAQ (reference sequence). CDR3 length: 16 amino acids. CDR3 loop: CASSGIGRGGRHTQYF. CDR3 nucleotide sequence: TGTGCCAGCAGCGGAATTGGGCGGGGGGGCCGGCATACGCAGTATTTT.

J is TRBJ2-7 and V is TRBV6-5; 7 bases line up with TRBD2. The germline V gene encodes CDR1 MNHEY and CDR2 SVGAGI. The trim removed 2 bases at V and 9 bases at J, leaving 10 bases unmatched. The CDR3 covers 14 residues. The CDR3 DNA is TGTGCCAGCAGTTACGCCCAGGGAAGGGAGGGGCAGTACTTC. Its translation: CASSYAQGREGQYF.

This clone has just a few counts. The genes are TRBV6-5 and TRBJ1-2; 7 bases map to TRBD1. Trimming cost V 5 bases and J 3 bases; bases outside gene matches: 3. Germline values: CDR1 MNHEY, CDR2 SVGAGI. CDR3 length: 13 residues. CDR3 amino acids: CASSRDSHYGYTF. The CDR3 nucleotides are TGTGCCAGCAGTCGGGACAGTCACTATGGCTACACCTTC.

J is TRBJ1-3 and V is TRBV19, with a tentative D call TRBD1 (6 bases). The CDR3 totals 15 residues. Looked up from germline, CDR1 is LNHDA and CDR2 is SQIVND (reference sequence). The V gene lost 6 bases and the J gene lost 1 base, with 13 bases spanning the gap. CDR3 loop: CASSDQGISGNTIYF. The CDR3 bases are TGTGCCAGTAGCGACCAGGGGATTTCTGGAAACACCATATATTTT.